This T cell receptor (beta chain) was recovered during a study of T cell responses to AZD1222 COVID-19 vaccine. Study-wide findings and caveats: Repertoires in all cases were sampled only once the peak T cell response had passed. White British people made up most donors, females outnumbered males, and clonal diversity was possibly underestimated. Spike-specific TCR repertoires showed rising breadth and depth after two AZD1222 doses. Spike-wide coverage was observed for vaccine-associated CD4 TCRs, with dominant responses at 160-218 and 743-854.

Comments on this clone: The antigen remains unidentified.

Generated by immunoSEQ multiplex PCR, the TCRdb table keeps only in-frame clones and is missing some. The data contain some 150,000 clones, 92% of them singletons. CDR1 is SNHLY and CDR2 is FYNNEI in the germline V gene. This CDR3 region has 11 residues. V gave up 8 bases and J gave up 5 bases, with 9 bases separating them. This sequence joins TRBV2 and TRBJ1-2; D gene uncertain. The source was peripheral blood, collected on day 0 of MenACWY control vaccination. This TCR was recovered from an adult in good health. The CDR3 sequence: CASGMGYGYTF. For the CDR3, the DNA is TGTGCCAGCGGGATGGGGTATGGCTACACCTTC.